The 14 T cell receptor beta chains below come from one sample, sequenced in a study of cytomegalovirus exposure and HLA in healthy donors. This PCR relied on a set of 60 Vbeta primers and 13 Jbeta primers. TCRdb's table, derived via immunoSEQ multiplex PCR, lists solely in-frame clones and lacks some. The data show about 120,000 clones, roughly four fifths seen once. Sequenced input: PBMCs. The receptors here all came from a woman aged 25 to 39 in good health and CMV-seropositive.

V is TRBV4-1 and J is TRBJ1-5; TRBD1 matches 7 bases. The trim removed 6 bases at V and 4 bases at J, leaving 9 bases unmatched. The CDR3 has 15 residues. The germline CDR1 and CDR2 sequences are MGHRA and YSYEKL. The CDR3 region is CASRIRDSGNQPQHF. Written as DNA, the CDR3 is TGCGCCAGCAGAATCCGGGACAGTGGGAATCAGCCCCAGCATTTT.

This clone appeared once. The chain is built from TRBV4-2 and TRBJ2-3, with TRBD2 identical over 10 bases. Germline V gene sequence: CDR1 LGHNA, CDR2 YNFKEQ. The CDR3 length is 15 residues. The junction had 0 bases not matched to a gene; V was cut back by 2 bases and J by 1 base. CDR3 region: CASSQLAGGTDTQYF. The CDR3 region has the DNA TGTGCCAGCAGCCAACTAGCGGGGGGCACAGATACGCAGTATTTT.

This chain uses TRBV30 with TRBJ1-1; TRBD1 agrees at 9 bases. V shed 8 bases, J shed 3 bases, and the junction held 13 bases outside the gene matches. CDR3 size: 15 residues. Germline values: CDR1 GTSNPN, CDR2 SVGIG (reference sequence). CDR3 protein: CAGTNRGQRDTEAFF. The CDR3 DNA is TGTGCCGGCACAAACAGGGGGCAACGAGACACTGAAGCTTTCTTT.

For this clone: Its ends do not fully match the called genes, so a read error is possible. The chain links TRBV18 to TRBJ2-1; weak D call: TRBD2 (5 bases). The CDR3 runs to 13 residues. CDR1 is KGHSH and CDR2 is LQKENI in the germline V gene. CDR3 in amino acids: CASSPDALRTEVF. DNA for the CDR3: TGTGCCAGCTCACCAGATGCACTAAGGACTGAGGTCTTC.

This clone was seen only a few times. This rearrangement joins TRBV19 to TRBJ1-2, with TRBD1 identical over 8 bases. V lost 4 bases, J lost 7 bases, and 8 bases stayed unmatched. This CDR3 has 14 residues. Germline CDR1 is LNHDA and CDR2 is SQIVND (reference sequence). DNA for the CDR3: TGTGCCAGTAGTACGGACAGGGACCTTCTTGGCTACACCTTC. Encoded protein: CASSTDRDLLGYTF.

This chain uses TRBV7-9 with TRBJ2-5; the match to TRBD2 covers 14 bases. CDR3 size: 16 residues. The V gene end was trimmed by 5 bases and the J gene end by 3 bases; junction bases not matched to a gene: 5. Germline V lookup: CDR1 SEHNR, CDR2 FQNEAQ (reference sequence). This CDR3 is CASSHGLAGGKETQYF. The CDR3 DNA reads as TGTGCCAGCAGCCACGGACTAGCGGGGGGAAAAGAGACCCAGTACTTC.

The J gene is TRBJ2-7, the V gene TRBV30, with D perhaps TRBD1 (5 bases). V lost 7 bases to trimming and J lost 0 bases, with 13 bases between them. This CDR3 has 13 amino acids. Germline lookup yields CDR1 GTSNPN and CDR2 SVGIG (reference sequence). CDR3 nucleotide sequence: TGTGCCTCTAAGACAGCGAGCTCCTACGAGCAGTACTTC. This sequence encodes CASKTASSYEQYF.

The genes are TRBV27 and TRBJ1-1, with TRBD1 as a possible D gene (5 bases). Germline V gene lookup returns CDR1 MNHEY and CDR2 SMNVEV (reference sequence). The CDR3 runs 14 residues. V lost 3 bases and J 7 bases, leaving 15 bases between the germline ends. The CDR3 nucleotides are TGTGCCAGCAGTTTTCGGGGGTCGAGAATTGAAGCTTTCTTT. The encoded protein is CASSFRGSRIEAFF.

This clone was recorded a few times. The V call is TRBV2, the J call TRBJ2-7, with TRBD1 as a possible D gene (6 bases). CDR3 length: 14 amino acids. The V and J ends lost 4 bases and 3 bases respectively, with 13 bases between them. Germline-derived CDR1 and CDR2 are SNHLY and FYNNEI. CDR3 in amino acids: CASSGLRGFYEQYF. CDR3 nucleotides: TGTGCCAGCAGTGGGCTGAGGGGGTTCTACGAGCAGTACTTC.

The rearrangement links TRBV9 to TRBJ1-5; D possibly corresponds to TRBD1 (5 bases). V lost 2 bases and J lost 6, with 15 bases in between. The length of the CDR3 is 15 residues. The germline gives CDR1 SGDLS, CDR2 YYNGEE. Here the CDR3 DNA reads TGTGCCAGCAGCGTGGGGGGGGATTCCACTCAGCCCCAGCATTTT. It translates to CASSVGGDSTQPQHF.

This clone was detected once. The genes are TRBV7-2 and TRBJ2-5, with 8 nucleotides matching TRBD2. CDR3 size: 15 residues. CDR1 and CDR2 (germline): SGHTA, FQGNSA. V lost 5 bases, J lost 7 bases, and 12 bases stayed unmatched. CDR3 sequence reads: CASSPRTSPLGTQYF. CDR3 nucleotide sequence: TGTGCCAGCAGCCCCCGGACTAGCCCTTTGGGGACCCAGTACTTC.

The CDR3 loop reads CARESGGASDTQYF. In DNA form, the CDR3 reads TGTGCCAGAGAGTCGGGGGGGGCGTCCGATACGCAGTATTTT. This chain connects TRBV7-2 to TRBJ2-3; 8 bases are shared with TRBD2. This CDR3 is built from 14 residues. Germline lookup yields CDR1 SGHTA and CDR2 FQGNSA. V trimming: 9 bases; J trimming: 6 bases; junction bases outside the gene matches: 11.

The rearrangement uses TRBV2 and TRBJ1-4; the D is unclear. Per the germline V gene, CDR1 is SNHLY and CDR2 is FYNNEI. V was shortened by 7 bases and J by 8 bases, with 17 bases between the two germline ends. The CDR3 has 14 residues. The CDR3 spells CASKRTYTGEKLFF. For the CDR3, the DNA is TGTGCCAGCAAGAGGACGTACACGGGGGAAAAACTGTTTTTT.

The chain links TRBV6-1 to TRBJ1-4; D perhaps matches TRBD1 (6 bases). V lost 1 base and J lost 7, with 10 bases in between. The CDR3 loop spans 14 amino acids. Germline assignment: CDR1 MNHNS and CDR2 SASEGT. CDR3 DNA sequence: TGTGCCAGCAGTGAAGGAGGGGGTGGTGAAAAACTGTTTTTT. Translated: CASSEGGGGEKLFF.